Listed below are T cell receptor beta chains from one sample, sequenced in a study of CXCR3-negative and CXCR3-positive naive CD8 T cells. Reprocessing the 5' RACE reads, TCRdb reports a single entry for every CDR3 protein and omits DNA. The sample has tens of thousands of distinct CDR3 sequences. Sequencing was carried out using memory CD8+ T cells from blood. The receptors derive from a human donor in good health. Some clones in this sample may be carry-over from other donors' samples. The CDR3 runs from the conserved cysteine through the conserved F or W. Fields, in order: clone size, V gene, J gene, CDR3 protein. A clone size is listed for some rows: how often the clone was seen (once, few, many), or a class if it is expanded.

.	TRBV29-1	TRBJ2-5	CSVPEGVRLGTQYF
.	TRBV11-2	TRBJ2-7	CASSRTSGTPYEQYF
.	TRBV7-8	TRBJ2-7	CASSPSGRANEQYF
.	TRBV28	TRBJ2-1	CASSLGARDKPYNEQFF
.	TRBV28	TRBJ2-1	CASSPRKWGNEQFF
.	TRBV7-8	TRBJ2-1	CASSLAAAGAVNEQFF
.	TRBV4-3	TRBJ2-1	CASSQLGPYNEQFF
.	TRBV29-1	TRBJ1-1	CSVETDRGNTEAFF
.	TRBV7-2	TRBJ2-3	CASSLMTSGGPTDTQYF
.	TRBV7-3	TRBJ2-4	CASSLAGGPKNIQYF
.	TRBV4-3	TRBJ2-1	CASSQDTGGTYNEQFF
.	TRBV14	TRBJ2-1	CASSQDWDFNEQFF
.	TRBV6-4	TRBJ2-1	CASSELAGSYNEQFF
.	TRBV6-2/TRBV6-3	TRBJ1-5	CASSYSEGSQPQHF
.	TRBV4-3	TRBJ2-2	CASSPDLAGVYTGELFF
.	TRBV6-2/TRBV6-3	TRBJ2-7	CASSYRLAGGNEQYF
.	TRBV15	TRBJ2-7	CATSRETMGTGAYEQYF
large	TRBV7-9	TRBJ2-7	CASSSLAGEASGSYEQYF
.	TRBV15	TRBJ2-1	CATSRTAGGYGNEQFF